This T cell receptor (beta chain) was identified during a study of beta chain features in type 1 diabetes. Study-wide results and limits: Shortening of TCRB CDR3s, moderate but significant, appeared in all four CD4+ subsets of Type 1 diabetes patients.

Expressed TCRB transcripts were sequenced because the isolated RNA had all been reverse transcribed beforehand. TCRdb's table, derived via immunoSEQ multiplex PCR, lists solely in-frame clones and lacks some. The repertoire holds about 150,000 clones, with roughly 9% as singletons. CDR1 is SNHLY, CDR2 FYNNEI, per germline. V was shortened by 6 bases and J by 1 base, with 14 bases between the two germline ends. The CDR3 extends over 15 amino acids. Turning to this clone: Its antigen remains unidentified.

CD45RO/CCR7/CD25/CD127/CD95/CD27 staining was used to isolate CD4+ naive, central memory, regulatory and stem cell-like memory cells by sorting. The sample consisted of central memory CD4+ T cells from blood. The chain is built from TRBV2 and TRBJ2-3, with D tentatively TRBD1 (6 bases). This sequence originates from a woman under 40 with type 1 diabetes. The chain's CDR3 is CASRLTWGRTDTQYF. The CDR3 DNA sequence: TGTGCCAGCAGGCTTACTTGGGGGCGCACAGATACGCAGTATTTT.